Below are 20 T cell receptor beta chains sequenced from a single sample in a study of post-analysis software for immune sequencing data. The study's findings and limits: TRBV5-6, TRBV5-1 and TRBV20-1 were among four or five TRBV segments more frequent in patients than controls.

cDNA libraries for TCR beta contained unique molecular identifiers. MiXCR, run by TCRdb on the PCR reads, gives a single entry per CDR3 protein. The table shows around 770,000 distinct CDR3 sequences, with around 42% occurring only once. For these TCRs, the target antigens are not known. Sequences were obtained from blood. Receptor source: a girl aged 5-17 years with multiple sclerosis.

This clonotype has at least ten counts. The chain carries TRBV10-3 and TRBJ2-3; 7 nucleotides match TRBD2. From germline, CDR1 is ENHRY and CDR2 SYGVKD. The CDR3 sequence is 16 residues long. V gave up 2 bases and J gave up 3 bases; unmatched junction bases: 8. DNA of the CDR3: TGTGCCATCAGTGAGACCCTAGCGGTTGCTACAGATACGCAGTATTTT. Its translation is CAISETLAVATDTQYF.

This chain uses TRBV6-1 with TRBJ2-3; D is undetermined. CDR3 size: 15 residues. With 2 bases removed from V and 5 bases from J, the gap between germline ends came to 14 bases. Germline V lookup: CDR1 MNHNS, CDR2 SASEGT. The CDR3 loop is CASSERPQRVDTQYF. The DNA of the CDR3 is TGTGCCAGCAGTGAAAGGCCCCAAAGGGTAGATACGCAGTATTTT.

The V call is TRBV12-3 or TRBV12-4, the J call TRBJ2-3; 7 bases line up with TRBD1. The CDR3 extends over 16 amino acids. V lost 7 bases to trimming and J lost 4 bases; unmatched junction nucleotides: 14. The CDR3 protein is CASTQRQGKLADTQYF. CDR3 DNA sequence: TGTGCCAGCACCCAGCGACAGGGAAAGTTAGCAGATACGCAGTATTTT.

This sequence joins TRBV15 and TRBJ2-7; TRBD2 matches at 9 bases. This CDR3 contains 13 residues. Germline lookup yields CDR1 LNHNV and CDR2 YYDKDF (reference sequence). V was pared by 8 bases and J by 2 bases, with 4 bases of the junction left unmatched. The CDR3 here is CATSSGATYEQYF. The CDR3 DNA follows: TGTGCCACCTCTAGCGGGGCCACCTACGAGCAGTACTTC.

This clonotype was picked up a small number of times. The chain uses TRBV6-6 and TRBJ1-6; D may be TRBD1 (5 bases). Germline lookup yields CDR1 MNHNY and CDR2 SVGAGI (reference sequence). With 7 bases removed from V and 9 bases from J, the gap between germline ends came to 13 bases. This CDR3 comprises 13 residues. The CDR3 loop reads CASIAGSGSPLHF. CDR3 nucleotide sequence: TGTGCCAGCATCGCAGGGTCAGGTTCACCCCTCCACTTT.

This chain connects TRBV28 to TRBJ2-1; D is unclear. Germline assignment: CDR1 MDHEN and CDR2 SYDVKM. The CDR3 is made up of 14 amino acids. Between the trimmed V and J ends, which lost 3 bases and 4 bases, there was a span of 10 bases. This CDR3 reads CASSFRLQYNEQFF. CDR3 bases: TGTGCCAGCAGTTTTCGGCTCCAATACAATGAGCAGTTCTTC.

This clonotype was counted only a few times. V and J are TRBV5-6 and TRBJ1-2; no reliable D call. V was clipped by 4 bases and J by 3 bases, with 16 bases between them. Germline CDR1 SGHDT, CDR2 YYEEEE. This CDR3 spans 15 amino acids. The CDR3 protein is CASSPPGLGYYGYTF. The CDR3 bases are TGTGCCAGCAGCCCACCGGGCCTGGGGTACTATGGCTACACCTTC.

With regard to this clonotype: One end of the junction does not line up with germline, which may come from a read error. The chain uses TRBV12-3 or TRBV12-4 and TRBJ1-2, with D uncertain. The CDR3 is 13 residues long. CDR3 nucleotides: TGTGTCAGCAGTTTGGCCCGTAACTATGGCTACACCTTC. It codes for CVSSLARNYGYTF.

The V gene is TRBV7-9, the J gene TRBJ2-1; 7 positions match TRBD1. The CDR3 runs 14 residues. The germline gives CDR1 SEHNR, CDR2 FQNEAQ (reference sequence). The V segment lost 5 bases and the J segment 4 bases; nucleotides outside the gene matches: 5. The CDR3 DNA reads TGTGCCAGCAGCCGGGACAGACCGTACAATGAGCAGTTCTTC. It is translated as CASSRDRPYNEQFF.

The chain couples TRBV7-3 to TRBJ2-1; D gene unclear. Germline values: CDR1 SGHTA, CDR2 FQGTGA. Trimming took 2 bases from V and 8 from J, leaving 10 bases between them. The CDR3 spans 13 residues. CDR3 coding DNA: TGTGCCAGCAGCTTAGGGATGGTGGATGAGCAGTTCTTC. The encoded protein is CASSLGMVDEQFF.

This clonotype has at least ten counts. Mismatch with germline at one junction end may stem from a read error. The chain recombines TRBV5-1 with TRBJ2-7; TRBD1 matches at 7 bases. Germline-derived CDR1 and CDR2 are SGHRS and YFSETQ. CDR3 length: 13 residues. For the CDR3, the DNA is TGTGCCAGCAGCTTGGGACAGTCCTACGAGCAGTACTTC. It is translated as CASSLGQSYEQYF.

The chain has TRBV11-1 and TRBJ2-4; no firm D call. The J call may not be correct, given that the DNA end is closer to TRBJ2-7. The germline gives CDR1 SGHAT, CDR2 FQDESV (reference sequence). This CDR3 is built from 15 residues. The CDR3 spells CASSGVDTARYEQYF. The CDR3 DNA follows: TGTGCCAGCAGTGGCGTGGATACTGCCCGCTACGAGCAGTACTTC.

This clonotype was observed a few times. The chain employs TRBV7-2 and TRBJ1-4; the match to TRBD1 covers 8 bases. V gave up 5 bases and J gave up 11 bases; unmatched junction bases: 16. The length of the CDR3 is 16 residues. Germline CDR1 reads SGHTA; CDR2 reads FQGNSA. This CDR3 reads CASSAQGGQGGHKLFF. Written as DNA, the CDR3 is TGTGCCAGCAGCGCCCAAGGTGGACAGGGTGGTCACAAACTGTTTTTT.

The rearrangement uses TRBV7-9 and TRBJ2-1, with 7 bases fitting TRBD2. CDR1 is SEHNR and CDR2 is FQNEAQ in the germline V gene (reference sequence). J gave up 8 bases and V 7 bases, and 17 bases lay outside the gene matches. The CDR3 length is 16 residues. CDR3 loop: CASTAGRDAGGYEQFF. CDR3 coding DNA: TGTGCCAGCACAGCGGGGCGGGACGCCGGAGGGTATGAGCAGTTCTTC.

This clonotype occurred a few times. The chain combines TRBV7-8 with TRBJ2-1; D possibly corresponds to TRBD1 (5 bases). Germline V gene data show CDR1 as SGHVS and CDR2 as FQNEAQ. The CDR3 extends over 12 amino acids. Between the trimmed V and J ends, which lost 6 bases and 5 bases, there was a span of 8 bases. The CDR3 protein is CASRGRDNEQFF. The CDR3 coding sequence is TGTGCCAGCAGGGGCAGGGACAATGAGCAGTTCTTC. The variable domain in full, completed from reference TRBV7-8 and TRBJ2-1, reads GAGVSQSPRYKVAKRGQDVALRCDPISGHVSLFWYQQALGQGPEFLTYFQNEAQLDKSGLPSDRFFAERPEGSVSTLKIQRTQQEDSAVYLCASRGRDNEQFFGPGTRLTVL.

This clonotype has just a few counts. This rearrangement joins TRBV30 to TRBJ1-2; 7 nucleotides align to TRBD1. The V gene end was trimmed by 5 bases and the J gene end by 4 bases; junction bases not matched to a gene: 7. The CDR3 totals 13 residues. CDR1 is GTSNPN, CDR2 SVGIG, per germline (reference sequence). The CDR3 region has the DNA TGTGCCTGGGGGGACAGAGCCCCCTATGGCTACACCTTC. Amino acid sequence: CAWGDRAPYGYTF.

The chain carries TRBV29-1 and TRBJ2-1; 8 positions agree with TRBD2. The trim removed 4 bases at V and 8 bases at J, leaving 4 bases unmatched. Germline CDR1 and CDR2: SQVTM and ANQGSEA. The length of the CDR3 is 12 residues. CDR3 sequence reads: CSVALAGHEQFF. DNA of the CDR3: TGCAGCGTTGCCCTAGCGGGCCATGAGCAGTTCTTC.

The chain recombines TRBV27 with TRBJ2-5; 14 bases line up with TRBD2. The CDR3 extends over 17 amino acids. The trim removed 7 bases at V and 5 bases at J, leaving 12 bases unmatched. CDR1 MNHEY and CDR2 SMNVEV come from the germline V gene (reference sequence). CDR3 nucleotides: TGTGCCAGCAAGCCCCGACTAGCGGGAGGGCCTGGGGAGACCCAGTACTTC. Translated: CASKPRLAGGPGETQYF.

This chain connects TRBV20-1 to TRBJ1-4; no firm D call. Trimming stripped 6 bases from V and 7 bases from J, with 15 bases between. This CDR3 has 13 residues. Germline CDR1 is DFQATT and CDR2 is SNEGSKA (reference sequence). CDR3 in amino acids: CSAPPTGTEKLFF. The CDR3 nucleotides are TGCAGTGCCCCCCCCACGGGTACTGAAAAACTGTTTTTT.

This clonotype was seen a few times. This sequence joins TRBV13 and TRBJ1-2; D might be TRBD1 (5 bases). There are 13 residues in the CDR3. Trimming left V 5 bases short and J 13 bases short, with 20 bases between. CDR1 and CDR2 (germline): PRHDT, FYEKMQ (reference sequence). The CDR3 DNA reads as TGTGCCAGCAGCCCGGGGCCGATTCCGGGGATCACCTTC. Translation: CASSPGPIPGITF.